This T cell receptor beta chain was recovered during a study of T-cell memory formation after mild COVID-19. General study points: The second-wave clones peaking on day 37 were not confirmed as SARS-CoV-2-specific. That cross-reactive memory joined was suggested by some responding clones appearing in pre-infection memory.

This clonotype appeared a single time. Its target is unknown. Constant-segment-primed 5'RACE gave TCR alpha and TCR beta cDNA libraries with sample barcodes and UMIs. Via MiXCR, TCRdb re-called the 5' RACE reads, giving one row per CDR3 protein. The sample lists roughly 500,000 distinct CDR3 sequences, around 21% occurring once. The sequenced material came from PBMCs or a T cell subset sorted from them (not recorded which). The receptor was derived from an adult woman who had mild COVID-19 (a few samples of this study predate the infection). Cell type and time point are not known.

In DNA form, the CDR3 reads TGTGCCACCAGAGGGGCAGATACGCAGTATTTT. Amino acids: CATRGADTQYF. The rearrangement links TRBV5-6 to TRBJ2-3; D is perhaps TRBD1 or TRBD2 (5 bases each). Germline-derived CDR1 and CDR2 are SGHDT and YYEEEE. The CDR3 sequence is 11 residues long. V lost 9 bases and J lost 4, with 9 bases in between.